The 3 T cell receptor beta chains listed next were all sequenced from one sample in a study of radiotherapy plus CTLA-4 blockade in lung cancer. Here immunoSEQ multiplex PCR was the method, and the copy in TCRdb shows in-frame clones only, minus some. The profile shows 55,000 to 75,000 clones, approximately 79% of them singletons. The sample was peripheral blood, taken from a patient treated with radiotherapy plus ipilimumab. All receptors derive from a human donor with non-small cell lung cancer whose response to radiotherapy plus ipilimumab could not be evaluated. Some clones in this sample may be carry-over from other donors' samples.

This chain uses TRBV30 with TRBJ2-7; tentative D call: TRBD2 (6 bases). There are 14 residues in the CDR3. Germline assignment: CDR1 GTSNPN and CDR2 SVGIG (reference sequence). V lost 1 base to trimming and J lost 3 bases, with 13 bases between them. CDR3 sequence (DNA): TGTGCCTGGAGTGACGCAGGGAGGTTCTACGAGCAGTACTTC. This gives the protein CAWSDAGRFYEQYF.

V is TRBV9 and J is TRBJ2-5; 9 bases agree with TRBD2. V was clipped by 0 bases and J by 4 bases; unmatched bases: 4. This CDR3 is 15 amino acids long. The V gene's germline CDR1 is SGDLS and CDR2 YYNGEE. CDR3 DNA sequence: TGTGCCAGCAGCGTAGCGGCGGGGGGGACAGAGACCCAGTACTTC. Translation gives CASSVAAGGTETQYF.

There are a few counts of this clone. The gene calls are TRBV27 and TRBJ1-2; D gene uncertain. CDR3 size: 15 residues. V lost 4 bases to trimming and J lost 1 base, with 13 bases between them. The germline CDR1 and CDR2 sequences are MNHEY and SMNVEV (reference sequence). The CDR3 DNA reads as TGTGCCAGCAGTTCCGTCCTTAGCCATAACTATGGCTACACCTTC. It is translated as CASSSVLSHNYGYTF.